Given below is one T cell receptor beta chain in context. Germline assignment: CDR1 SGHTA and CDR2 FQGNSA. V lost 5 bases to trimming and J lost 1 base, with 18 bases between them. The CDR3 runs 16 residues. This specimen belongs to a study of human versus mouse CDR3 diversity and MHC coevolution. Clones were sequenced by immunoSEQ multiplex PCR, and TCRdb holds only the in-frame ones, with some missing. This sample has 45,000 to 75,000 clones, with 90% to 95% found just once. The sample consisted of naive CD4+ T cells from blood. Subset meaning: CD45RO-negative CD62L-positive naive CD4 T cells. J is TRBJ2-7 and V is TRBV7-2, with a weak D call TRBD2 (7 bases). The clonotype originates from a person aged 55-75 years in good health. CDR3 DNA sequence: TGTGCCAGCAGCCCCGAGGGGGGGCGGGGGTCCTACGAGCAGTACTTC. Translation gives CASSPEGGRGSYEQYF.